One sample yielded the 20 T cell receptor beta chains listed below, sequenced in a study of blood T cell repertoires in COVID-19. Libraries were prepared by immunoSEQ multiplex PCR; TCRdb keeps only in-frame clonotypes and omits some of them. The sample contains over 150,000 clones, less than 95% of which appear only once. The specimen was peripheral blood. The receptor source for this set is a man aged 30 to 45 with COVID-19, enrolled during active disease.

The CDR3 sequence is CASSVGGRGFATEAFF. The CDR3, as DNA: TGTGCCAGCAGCGTAGGGGGGCGCGGTTTTGCCACTGAAGCTTTCTTT. J is TRBJ1-1 and V is TRBV9; perhaps TRBD1 as D (6 bases). Germline V CDR1 and CDR2: SGDLS, YYNGEE. This CDR3 is built from 16 residues. Trimming pared 0 bases from V and 4 bases from J, leaving 16 bases between.

The CDR3 DNA reads TGTGCCAGCAGCTCCTGGGACAGGCCCTATGGCTACACCTTC. As protein: CASSSWDRPYGYTF. The chain carries TRBV5-6 and TRBJ1-2; 8 nucleotides agree with TRBD1. Germline V gene sequence: CDR1 SGHDT, CDR2 YYEEEE. The length of the CDR3 is 14 residues. V lost 3 bases, J lost 4 bases, and 5 bases stayed unmatched.

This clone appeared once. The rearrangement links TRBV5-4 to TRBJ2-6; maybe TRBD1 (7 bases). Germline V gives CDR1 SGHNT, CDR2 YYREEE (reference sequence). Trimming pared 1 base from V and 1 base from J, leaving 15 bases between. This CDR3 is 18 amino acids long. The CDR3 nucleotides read TGTGCCAGCAGCTTGAAGGTCGCAGGGGGGTCTGGGGCCAACGTCCTGACTTTC. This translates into CASSLKVAGGSGANVLTF.

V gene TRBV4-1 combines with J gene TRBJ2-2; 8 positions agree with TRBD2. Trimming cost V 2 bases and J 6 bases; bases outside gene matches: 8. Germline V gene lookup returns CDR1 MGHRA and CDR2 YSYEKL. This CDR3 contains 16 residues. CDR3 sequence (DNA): TGCGCCAGCAGCCAACCTCTCCGGGGGGGCTCCGGGGAGCTGTTTTTT. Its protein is CASSQPLRGGSGELFF.

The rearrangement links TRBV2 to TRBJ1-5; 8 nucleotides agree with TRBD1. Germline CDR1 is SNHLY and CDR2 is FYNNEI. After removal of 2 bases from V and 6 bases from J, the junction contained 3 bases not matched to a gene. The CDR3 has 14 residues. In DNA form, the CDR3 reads TGTGCCAGCAGTGAATGGGACAGGTCTCAGCCCCAGCATTTT. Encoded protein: CASSEWDRSQPQHF.

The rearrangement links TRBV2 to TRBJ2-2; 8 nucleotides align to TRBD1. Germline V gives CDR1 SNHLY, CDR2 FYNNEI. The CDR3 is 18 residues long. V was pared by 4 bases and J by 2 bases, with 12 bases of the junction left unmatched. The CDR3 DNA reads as TGTGCCAGCAGTGCTTTCTCGGTAGGGACAGGCAACACCGGGGAGCTGTTTTTT. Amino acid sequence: CASSAFSVGTGNTGELFF.

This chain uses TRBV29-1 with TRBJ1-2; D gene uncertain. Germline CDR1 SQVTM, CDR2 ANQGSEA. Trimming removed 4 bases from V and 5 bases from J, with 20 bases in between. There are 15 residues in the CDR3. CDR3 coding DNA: TGCAGCGTTGGGTTAGACACCACACCGCGATATGGCTACACCTTC. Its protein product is CSVGLDTTPRYGYTF.

The CDR3 coding sequence is TGTGCCAGCTCACGACGGACAGGGTCCTCTGGAAACACCATATATTTT. This codes for CASSRRTGSSGNTIYF. The chain recombines TRBV18 with TRBJ1-3; 8 nucleotides match TRBD1. V was clipped by 4 bases and J by 0 bases; unmatched bases: 5. Germline-derived CDR1 and CDR2 are KGHSH and LQKENI. CDR3 length: 16 amino acids.

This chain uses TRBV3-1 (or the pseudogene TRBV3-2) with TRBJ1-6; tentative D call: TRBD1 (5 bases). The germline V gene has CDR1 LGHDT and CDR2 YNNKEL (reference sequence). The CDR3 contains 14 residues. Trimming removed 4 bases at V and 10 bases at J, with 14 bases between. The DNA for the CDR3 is TGTGCCAGCAGCCCTGGGCAGGGAGGGTCACCCCTCCACTTT. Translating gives CASSPGQGGSPLHF.

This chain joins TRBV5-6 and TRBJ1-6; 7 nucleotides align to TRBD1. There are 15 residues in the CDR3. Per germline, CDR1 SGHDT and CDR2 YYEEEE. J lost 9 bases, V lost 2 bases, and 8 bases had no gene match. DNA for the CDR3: TGTGCCAGCAGCTTTTATGAGACAGGGACTTCACCCCTCCACTTT. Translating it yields CASSFYETGTSPLHF.

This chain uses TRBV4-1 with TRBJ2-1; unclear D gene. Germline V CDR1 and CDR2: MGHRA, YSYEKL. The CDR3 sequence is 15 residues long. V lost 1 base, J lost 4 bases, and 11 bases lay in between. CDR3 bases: TGCGCCAGCAGCCAAGCGCTTAGTAGTTACAATGAGCAGTTCTTC. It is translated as CASSQALSSYNEQFF.

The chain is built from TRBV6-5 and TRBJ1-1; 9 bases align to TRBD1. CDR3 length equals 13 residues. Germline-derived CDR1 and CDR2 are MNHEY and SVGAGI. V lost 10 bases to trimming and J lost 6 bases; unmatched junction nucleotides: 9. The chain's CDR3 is CATRDRVKSEAFF. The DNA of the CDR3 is TGTGCCACCCGGGACAGGGTCAAATCTGAAGCTTTCTTT.

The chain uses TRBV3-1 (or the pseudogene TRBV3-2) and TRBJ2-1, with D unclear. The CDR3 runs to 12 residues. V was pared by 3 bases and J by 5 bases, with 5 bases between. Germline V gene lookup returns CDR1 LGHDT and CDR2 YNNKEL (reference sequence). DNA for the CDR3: TGTGCCAGCAGCCATATTAACAATGAGCAGTTCTTC. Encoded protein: CASSHINNEQFF.

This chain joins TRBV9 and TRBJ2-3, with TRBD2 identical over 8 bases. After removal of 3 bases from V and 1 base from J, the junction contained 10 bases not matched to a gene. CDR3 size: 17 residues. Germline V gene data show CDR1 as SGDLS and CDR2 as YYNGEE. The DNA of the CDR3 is TGTGCCAGCAGCGCCACTACGACTAGCGCCGGCACAGATACGCAGTATTTT. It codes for CASSATTTSAGTDTQYF.

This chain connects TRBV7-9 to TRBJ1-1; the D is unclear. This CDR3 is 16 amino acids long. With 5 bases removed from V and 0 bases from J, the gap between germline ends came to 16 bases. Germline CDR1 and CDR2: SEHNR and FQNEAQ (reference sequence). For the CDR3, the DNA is TGTGCCAGCAGCCCTCGGAGGGTACAGATGAACACTGAAGCTTTCTTT. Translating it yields CASSPRRVQMNTEAFF.

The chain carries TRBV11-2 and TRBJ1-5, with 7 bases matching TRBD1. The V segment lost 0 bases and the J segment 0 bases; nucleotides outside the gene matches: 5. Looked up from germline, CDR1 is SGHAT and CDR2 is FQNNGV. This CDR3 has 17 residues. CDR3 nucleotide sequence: TGTGCCAGCAGCTTAGAGGCAGGGGGAACTAGCAATCAGCCCCAGCATTTT. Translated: CASSLEAGGTSNQPQHF.

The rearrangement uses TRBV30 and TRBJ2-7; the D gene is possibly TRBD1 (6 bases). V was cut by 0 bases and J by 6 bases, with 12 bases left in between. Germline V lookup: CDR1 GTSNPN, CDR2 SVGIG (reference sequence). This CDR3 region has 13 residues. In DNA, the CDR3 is TGTGCCTGGAGTGTCTCTGGGGGCTCCGAGCAGTACTTC. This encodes CAWSVSGGSEQYF.

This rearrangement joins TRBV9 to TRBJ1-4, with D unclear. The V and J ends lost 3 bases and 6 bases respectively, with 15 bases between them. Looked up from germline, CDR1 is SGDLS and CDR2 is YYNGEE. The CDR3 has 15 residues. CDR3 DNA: TGTGCCAGCAGCGCAAAGACCTCGGGGTATGAAAAACTGTTTTTT. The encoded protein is CASSAKTSGYEKLFF.

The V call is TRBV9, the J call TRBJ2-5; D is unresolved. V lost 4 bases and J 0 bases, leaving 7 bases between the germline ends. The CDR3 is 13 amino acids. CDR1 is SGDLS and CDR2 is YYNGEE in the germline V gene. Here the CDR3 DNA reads TGTGCCAGCAGCCCCAGGTACCAAGAGACCCAGTACTTC. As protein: CASSPRYQETQYF.

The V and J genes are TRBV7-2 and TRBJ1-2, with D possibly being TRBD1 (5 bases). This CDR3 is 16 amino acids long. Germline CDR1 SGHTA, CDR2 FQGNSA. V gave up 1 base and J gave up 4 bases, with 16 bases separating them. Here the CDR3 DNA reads TGTGCCAGCAGCTTAGTAGGGGAGGAAGGGATCTATGGCTACACCTTC. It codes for CASSLVGEEGIYGYTF.